The 8 T cell receptor beta chains presented below share a single source sample, sequenced in a study of molecular identifiers for immune sequencing clone quantification. TCRdb fed the PCR reads into MiXCR, producing one record per CDR3 protein. The sample lists 100,000 or so distinct CDR3 sequences, 35% occurring once. Sequenced: naive CD8+ T cells from blood, with Jurkat cell RNA spiked in. Subset defined: FACS-sorted CD8+CD4-CCR7+CD45RA+ naive T cells. The receptor set was obtained from a human donor in good health. Some libraries in this study had Jurkat cell RNA spiked in.

As for this clonotype: This sequence may be a read error, since a much larger clone differs from it by one base. Because the CDR3 is missing its conserved closing phenylalanine or tryptophan, this is likely a read error. The J gene is TRBJ2-3, the V gene TRBV28; D is undetermined. The CDR3 spans 11 residues. With 6 bases removed from V and 6 bases from J, the gap between germline ends came to 7 bases. CDR1 and CDR2 from the germline V gene are MDHEN and SYDVKM. CDR3 region: CASSAPDTQYL. The CDR3 region has the DNA TGTGCCAGCAGCGCCCCCGATACGCAGTATCTT.

This clonotype was counted between two and nine times. The J gene is TRBJ2-1, the V gene TRBV7-3; D gene uncertain. Trimming pared 5 bases from V and 3 bases from J, leaving 8 bases between. Germline V gene lookup returns CDR1 SGHTA and CDR2 FQGTGA. The CDR3 length is 13 residues. The CDR3 loop reads CASSKGYYNEQFF. CDR3 sequence (DNA): TGTGCCAGCAGCAAGGGCTACTACAATGAGCAGTTCTTC.

There are a few counts of this clonotype. The chain joins TRBV7-2 to TRBJ2-7; D not resolved. This CDR3 is built from 15 residues. Germline values: CDR1 SGHTA, CDR2 FQGNSA. V gave up 4 bases and J gave up 5 bases, with 18 bases separating them. The CDR3 DNA sequence: TGTGCCAGCAGCTCTGAGGCCCGTTACCCCCACGAGCAGTACTTC. Translating gives CASSSEARYPHEQYF.

Note on this clonotype: This may be a read error: a much more frequent sequence differs by one nucleotide. This is likely a read error, given that the CDR3 carries no conserved phenylalanine or tryptophan at its end. The chain uses TRBV7-8 and TRBJ2-3; D possibly matches TRBD1 or TRBD2 (5 bases each). CDR1 and CDR2 (germline): SGHVS, FQNEAQ. V gave up 4 bases and J gave up 8 bases, with 13 bases separating them. The CDR3 is 13 residues long. In DNA, the CDR3 is TGTGCCAGCAGCTCGGGGCTAGAGATTACGCAGTATTCT. Amino acid sequence: CASSSGLEITQYS.

In the case of this clonotype: With a much larger clone just one base away, this may be a read error. The chain uses TRBV5-1 and TRBJ2-7, with D perhaps TRBD2 (5 bases). CDR1 and CDR2 from the germline V gene are SGHRS and YFSETQ. This CDR3 is 15 amino acids long. The CDR3 loop reads CAGSLAPDYSYEQYF. CDR3 nucleotides: TGCGCCGGCAGCTTGGCCCCCGACTACTCCTACGAGCAGTACTTC.

Only one count was recorded for this clonotype. The chain has TRBV9 and TRBJ2-1, with TRBD2 matching over 9 bases. The V segment lost 4 bases and the J segment 8 bases; nucleotides outside the gene matches: 13. The CDR3 is made up of 16 amino acids. Germline V gives CDR1 SGDLS, CDR2 YYNGEE. DNA for the CDR3: TGTGCCAGCAGCTCCGGATTTGGACTAGCGTACGATGAGCAGTTCTTC. This gives the protein CASSSGFGLAYDEQFF. The full variable domain, in which reference TRBV9 and TRBJ2-1 provide the parts outside the CDR3, is DSGVTQTPKHLITATGQRVTLRCSPRSGDLSVYWYQQSLDQGLQFLIQYYNGEERAKGNILERFSAQQFPDLHSELNLSSLELGDSALYFCASSSGFGLAYDEQFFGPGTRLTVL.

Comment on this clonotype: The CDR3 ends on some other residue instead of the conserved phenylalanine or tryptophan, so this is likely a read error. The DNA is omitted, as the CDR3 cannot be located on it reliably, and the CDR3 follows TCRdb's listing. The chain has TRBV21-1 and TRBJ2-7; no DNA check was done on the table's D call, TRBD1. TRBV21-1 has pseudogene status. The CDR3 contains 15 residues when both ends are counted. CDR3 residues: CASSNAPDPRLRAEL.

The chain employs TRBV6-1 and TRBJ2-7, with D unclear. The germline gives CDR1 MNHNS, CDR2 SASEGT. The V gene lost 8 bases and the J gene lost 3 bases, with 17 bases spanning the gap. This CDR3 spans 14 amino acids. Here the CDR3 reads CASSIKRVGYEQYF. CDR3 DNA sequence: TGTGCCAGCTCAATTAAGCGCGTGGGCTACGAGCAGTACTTC.